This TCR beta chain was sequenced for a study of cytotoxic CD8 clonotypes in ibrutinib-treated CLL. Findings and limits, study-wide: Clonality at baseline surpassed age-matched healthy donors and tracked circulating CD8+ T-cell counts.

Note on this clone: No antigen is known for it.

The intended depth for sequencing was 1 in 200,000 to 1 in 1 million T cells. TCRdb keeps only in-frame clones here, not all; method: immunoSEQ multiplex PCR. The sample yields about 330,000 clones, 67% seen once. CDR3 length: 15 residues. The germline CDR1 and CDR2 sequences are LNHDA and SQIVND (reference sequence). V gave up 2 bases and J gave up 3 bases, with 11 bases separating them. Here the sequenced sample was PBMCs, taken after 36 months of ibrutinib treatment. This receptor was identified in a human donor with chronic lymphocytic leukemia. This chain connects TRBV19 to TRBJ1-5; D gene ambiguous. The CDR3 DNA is TGTGCCAGTAGTATACGGCAGGACCCCAATCAGCCCCAGCATTTT. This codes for CASSIRQDPNQPQHF.